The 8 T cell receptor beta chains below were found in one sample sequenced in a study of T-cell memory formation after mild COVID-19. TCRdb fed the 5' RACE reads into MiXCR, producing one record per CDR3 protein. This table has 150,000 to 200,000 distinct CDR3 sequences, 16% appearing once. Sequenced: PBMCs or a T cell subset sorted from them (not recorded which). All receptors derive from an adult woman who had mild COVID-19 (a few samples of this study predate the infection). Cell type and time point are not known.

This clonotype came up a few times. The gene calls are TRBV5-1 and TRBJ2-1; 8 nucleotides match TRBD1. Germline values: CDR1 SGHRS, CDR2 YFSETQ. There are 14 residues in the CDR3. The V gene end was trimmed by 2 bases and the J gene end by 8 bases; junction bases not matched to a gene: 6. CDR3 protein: CASSLGQGKDEQFF. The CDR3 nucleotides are TGCGCCAGCAGCTTAGGACAGGGTAAAGATGAGCAGTTCTTC.

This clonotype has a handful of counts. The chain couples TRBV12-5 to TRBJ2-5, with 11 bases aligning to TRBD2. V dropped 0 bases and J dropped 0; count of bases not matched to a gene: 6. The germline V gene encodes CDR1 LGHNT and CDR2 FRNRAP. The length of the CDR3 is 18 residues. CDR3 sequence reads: CASGLVLLAGGNQETQYF. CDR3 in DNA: TGTGCTAGTGGTTTGGTACTCCTAGCGGGAGGAAACCAAGAGACCCAGTACTTC.

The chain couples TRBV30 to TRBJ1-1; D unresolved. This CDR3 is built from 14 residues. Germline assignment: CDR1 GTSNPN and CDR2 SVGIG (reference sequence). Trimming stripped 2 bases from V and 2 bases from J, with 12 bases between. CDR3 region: CAWSFGVINTEAFF. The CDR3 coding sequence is TGTGCCTGGAGTTTCGGTGTAATTAACACTGAAGCTTTCTTT. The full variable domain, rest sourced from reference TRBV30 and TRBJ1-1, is SQTIHQWPATLVQPVGSPLSLECTVEGTSNPNLYWYRQAAGRGLQLLFYSVGIGQISSEVPQNLSASRPQDRQFILSSKKLLLSDSGFYLCAWSFGVINTEAFFGQGTRLTVV.

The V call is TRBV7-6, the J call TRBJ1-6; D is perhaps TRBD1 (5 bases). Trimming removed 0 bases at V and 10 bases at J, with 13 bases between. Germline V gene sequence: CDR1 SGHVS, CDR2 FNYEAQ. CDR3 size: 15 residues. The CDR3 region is CASSLATGQGSPLHF. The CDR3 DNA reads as TGTGCCAGCAGCTTAGCGACCGGGCAGGGCTCACCCCTCCACTTT.

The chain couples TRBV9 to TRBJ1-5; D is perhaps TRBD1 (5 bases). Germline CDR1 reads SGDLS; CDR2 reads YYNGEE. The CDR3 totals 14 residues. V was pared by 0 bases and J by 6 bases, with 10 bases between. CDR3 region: CASSVGGAGQPQHF. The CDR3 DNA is TGTGCCAGCAGCGTAGGAGGGGCGGGTCAGCCCCAGCATTTT.

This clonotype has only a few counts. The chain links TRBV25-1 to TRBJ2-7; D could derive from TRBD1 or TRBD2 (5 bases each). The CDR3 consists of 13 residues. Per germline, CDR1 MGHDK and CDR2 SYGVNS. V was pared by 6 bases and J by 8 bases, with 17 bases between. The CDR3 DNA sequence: TGTGCCAGCAGGATTGGGACCAGACGGCAGCAGTACTTC. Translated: CASRIGTRRQQYF.

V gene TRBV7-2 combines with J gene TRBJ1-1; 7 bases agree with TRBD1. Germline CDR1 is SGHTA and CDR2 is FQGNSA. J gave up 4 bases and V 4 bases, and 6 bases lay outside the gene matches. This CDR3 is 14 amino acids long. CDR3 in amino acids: CASSSRQGFTEAFF. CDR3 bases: TGTGCCAGCAGCTCCCGACAGGGTTTCACTGAAGCTTTCTTT.

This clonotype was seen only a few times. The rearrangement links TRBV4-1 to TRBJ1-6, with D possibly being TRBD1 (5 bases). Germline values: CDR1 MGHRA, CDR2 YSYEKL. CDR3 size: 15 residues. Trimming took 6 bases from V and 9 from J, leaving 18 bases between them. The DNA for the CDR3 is TGCGCCAGCAGGCTTGCAGACGGTGGGGGTTCACCCCTCCACTTT. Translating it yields CASRLADGGGSPLHF.